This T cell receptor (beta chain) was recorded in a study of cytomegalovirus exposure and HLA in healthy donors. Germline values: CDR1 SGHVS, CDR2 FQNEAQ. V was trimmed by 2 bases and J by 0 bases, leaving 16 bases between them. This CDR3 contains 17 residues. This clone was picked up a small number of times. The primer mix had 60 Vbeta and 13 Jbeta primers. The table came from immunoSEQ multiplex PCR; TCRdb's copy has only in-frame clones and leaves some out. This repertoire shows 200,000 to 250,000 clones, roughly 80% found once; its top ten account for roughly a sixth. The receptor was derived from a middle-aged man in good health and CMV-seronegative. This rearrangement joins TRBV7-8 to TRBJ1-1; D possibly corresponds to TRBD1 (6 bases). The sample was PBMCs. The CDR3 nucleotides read TGTGCCAGCAGCTTATTTGAACAGGGCGGCTTGAACACTGAAGCTTTCTTT. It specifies CASSLFEQGGLNTEAFF. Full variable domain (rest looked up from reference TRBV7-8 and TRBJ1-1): GAGVSQSPRYKVAKRGQDVALRCDPISGHVSLFWYQQALGQGPEFLTYFQNEAQLDKSGLPSDRFFAERPEGSVSTLKIQRTQQEDSAVYLCASSLFEQGGLNTEAFFGQGTRLTVV.